This T cell receptor beta chain was sequenced for a study of graft-versus-host responses after intestinal transplantation. Overall study findings and caveats: Recipient bone marrow held GvH clones, some seen earlier in ileum or blood.

V was pared by 2 bases and J by 7 bases, with 10 bases between. The germline V gene has CDR1 SGHRS and CDR2 YFSETQ. The CDR3 has 13 residues. This clone was observed a single time. Its antigen is unidentified. Sequencing was performed with immunoSEQ multiplex PCR; in TCRdb, only in-frame clones are kept and a portion is missing. The sample holds 35,000 to 50,000 clones; around 96% are singletons and the top ten take around 1.5%. The TCR comes from a human patient who received an intestinal transplant, so some T cells may come from the graft donor. The sequencing used PBMCs, collected 330 to 350 days after intestinal transplant. The rearrangement joins TRBV5-1 to TRBJ2-1; perhaps D is TRBD1 or TRBD2 (5 bases each). CDR3 nucleotide sequence: TGCGCCAGCAGCTTCATAGGGGAGAATGAGCAGTTCTTC. Translating gives CASSFIGENEQFF.